A single sample is the source of the 6 T cell receptor beta chains below, sequenced in a study of T-cell reconstitution after alpha-beta-depleted transplantation in children. Using unique molecular identifiers, the investigators prepared the TCRbeta library. One entry per CDR3 protein results from TCRdb running MiXCR on the PCR reads. Of 700,000 to 950,000 distinct CDR3 sequences detected, 16% appear once; the ten largest clones hold 5%. The sequencing used PBMCs, mostly from graft donor cells, collected 360 days after TCRalphabeta/CD19-depleted stem cell transplant. Receptors originate from a male patient aged 10-17 years who had a stem cell transplant for acute lymphoblastic leukemia, so the T cells may come from the graft donor.

This clonotype has a count of ten or more. CDR3 loop: CASSLPGGPTDTQYF. In nucleotides, the CDR3 is TGCGCCAGCAGCTTACCGGGAGGGCCCACAGATACGCAGTATTTT. The rearrangement links TRBV5-1 to TRBJ2-3, with 8 bases fitting TRBD2. V trimming: 2 bases; J trimming: 2 bases; junction bases outside the gene matches: 4. The CDR3 is 15 residues long. Germline assignment: CDR1 SGHRS and CDR2 YFSETQ.

The chain couples TRBV20-1 to TRBJ2-7; TRBD2 agrees at 10 bases. The germline V gene has CDR1 DFQATT and CDR2 SNEGSKA (reference sequence). V lost 2 bases, J lost 3 bases, and 13 bases stayed unmatched. The CDR3 runs 17 residues. The CDR3 DNA sequence: TGCAGTGCTAGACCCCCAGGTTTTACTAGCGGGAACTACGAGCAGTACTTC. Amino acid sequence: CSARPPGFTSGNYEQYF.

The chain uses TRBV29-1 and TRBJ2-1; 8 positions match TRBD2. CDR1 is SQVTM and CDR2 is ANQGSEA in the germline V gene. The CDR3 contains 15 residues. Unmatched junction bases numbered 12, after V lost 7 bases and J lost 4 bases. In DNA, the CDR3 is TGCAGCGAATACACCGGGACTAGTCCTTACAATGAGCAGTTCTTC. Translated, it gives CSEYTGTSPYNEQFF.

V and J are TRBV20-1 and TRBJ2-3, with 7 bases aligning to TRBD1. There are 12 residues in the CDR3. Per germline, CDR1 DFQATT and CDR2 SNEGSKA (reference sequence). After removal of 7 bases from V and 2 bases from J, the junction contained 3 bases not matched to a gene. CDR3 protein: CSEQGLTDTQYF. The CDR3 nucleotides read TGCAGTGAACAGGGGCTCACAGATACGCAGTATTTT.

Only a few counts were recorded for this clonotype. CDR3 coding DNA: TGTGCCAGCAGTCCCAGTACCACCGGGGACACCGGGGAGCTGTTTTTT. It yields the protein CASSPSTTGDTGELFF. The gene calls are TRBV12-3 or TRBV12-4 and TRBJ2-2; a possible D gene is TRBD2 (5 bases). This CDR3 spans 16 amino acids. V lost 5 bases and J lost 3, with 16 bases in between.

This clonotype was detected a few times. V gene TRBV6-5 combines with J gene TRBJ1-1; maybe TRBD1 (5 bases). The germline gives CDR1 MNHEY, CDR2 SVGAGI. This CDR3 comprises 18 residues. V lost 2 bases to trimming and J lost 2 bases, with 21 bases between them. CDR3 in DNA: TGTGCCAGCAGTTACGGCCTGGGAACAGGTTACCTTAACACTGAAGCTTTCTTT. It encodes CASSYGLGTGYLNTEAFF.